The clone carrying this TCR beta chain appeared once. The antigen remains unidentified. The sample originates from a study of blood T cells in healthy people across ages. Whole-study results and caveats: Per million T cells, TCR beta diversity dropped roughly linearly as age increased.

Deletions cut 1 base from V and 2 bases from J, with 8 bases between. Germline loops: CDR1 MNHEY, CDR2 SVGAGI. The CDR3 has 14 amino acids. A second roughly 7 to 11 cycle PCR used barcoded and J-beta primers. TCRdb recomputed calls from the 5' RACE reads with MiXCR, one row per CDR3 protein. The top ten hold approximately 4% of the sample, which has 780,000 or so distinct CDR3 sequences, around 25% seen once. The same specimen was also included in a second study, on T cells of mothers and their children.

The genes are TRBV6-5 and TRBJ1-1; no clear D gene. The sequence was collected from a boy between 10 and 17 years old in good health. The specimen sequenced was blood. CDR3 sequence: CASSYLIGNTEAFF. Written as DNA, the CDR3 is TGTGCCAGCAGTTACTTGATAGGAAACACTGAAGCTTTCTTT.